This record covers a single T cell receptor (beta chain). Its target is unknown. These data are taken from a study of T cell responses to AZD1222 COVID-19 vaccine. Study findings and constraints: Nearly half of spike-specific TCRs reportedly target unmutated variant regions.

Using immunoSEQ multiplex PCR, the repertoire was profiled, and TCRdb retains in-frame clones only, with some absent. The table includes under 140,000 clones, 92% detected once. Material: peripheral blood, obtained on day 0 of AZD1222 vaccination. This receptor was taken from an adult in good health.

The CDR3 nucleotides read TGTGCCAGCATGGCAGCCGAGCGTCTCAACTATGGCTACACCTTC. This sequence encodes CASMAAERLNYGYTF. The chain joins TRBV6-5 to TRBJ1-2, with D uncertain. CDR1 and CDR2 (germline): MNHEY, SVGAGI. Trimming pared 7 bases from V and 2 bases from J, leaving 17 bases between. This CDR3 comprises 15 residues.